This T cell receptor (beta chain) is drawn from a study of T cells in Graves' hyperthyroidism and ophthalmopathy. TCR beta CDR3 regions were amplified from RNA transcripts. HTBI primers drove first-round RT-PCR of the TCR CDR3. TCRdb processed the multiplex PCR reads anew with MiXCR; each CDR3 protein has one entry. The sample has approximately 400,000 distinct CDR3 sequences, 15% to 18% seen once; the top ten hold about 30%. This clonotype came up a few times. Its specificity is unknown. The study enrolled patients aged 18 to 65 with newly diagnosed hyperthyroidism of under 2 months' duration. Used for diagnoses were clinical symptoms, serum thyroxine and TRAb, thyroid ultrasound and orbital computed tomography. The study, taken as a whole, reports: Ophthalmopathy prediction by the model preceded onset by a median approximately six months.

V dropped 2 bases and J dropped 6 bases, with 13 bases sitting between them. This CDR3 is 15 amino acids long. The clonotype was recovered from a woman under 30 with Graves' hyperthyroidism that later progressed to Graves' ophthalmopathy. The chain employs TRBV12-3 or TRBV12-4 and TRBJ2-2; possibly TRBD1 or TRBD2 for D (6 bases each). Sequencing was carried out using blood. The CDR3 DNA is TGTGCCAGCAGTTTAAGTTGGGGGGCATCCGGGGAGCTGTTTTTT. This codes for CASSLSWGASGELFF.